This is a list of T cell receptor beta chains from one sample in a study of cytomegalovirus exposure and HLA in healthy donors. The table came from immunoSEQ multiplex PCR; TCRdb's copy has only in-frame clones and leaves some out. The table includes 110,000 to 150,000 clones, 84% detected once. The specimen sequenced was PBMCs. These receptors were obtained from a woman aged 25 to 39 in good health and CMV-seronegative. The CDR3 runs from the conserved cysteine through the conserved F or W. D genes are given only for firm matches. Size is stated for part of the rows, as once, few or many counts, or as a class when the clone is expanded.

NA	14	TRBJ1-1	NA	TRBV27	CASSFGRGNTEAFF	TGTGCCAGCAGTTTTGGTCGAGGCAACACTGAAGCTTTCTTT
NA	14	TRBJ2-3	TRBD1	TRBV4-2	CASSRQGGTDTQYF	TGTGCCAGCAGCCGACAGGGTGGCACAGATACGCAGTATTTT
NA	13	TRBJ1-2	NA	TRBV7-9	CASSPTGRSGYTF	TGTGCCAGCAGCCCGACAGGAAGGTCTGGCTACACCTTC
NA	12	TRBJ2-3	NA	TRBV7-2	CASSLSLASQNF	TGTGCCAGCAGCTTATCTCTAGCTTCTCAGAATTTT
NA	14	TRBJ1-1	NA	TRBV5-4	CASSLGLMNTEAFF	TGTGCCAGCAGCTTGGGACTGATGAACACTGAAGCTTTCTTT
NA	16	TRBJ2-3	TRBD1	TRBV9	CASSVVSGGGGDTQYF	TGTGCCAGCAGCGTAGTTTCAGGGGGCGGCGGGGATACGCAGTATTTT
few	15	TRBJ2-7	TRBD2	TRBV7-6	CASSPVGGASYEQYF	TGTGCCAGCAGCCCTGTCGGGGGGGCCTCCTACGAGCAGTACTTC
once	15	TRBJ2-3	NA	TRBV7-9	CASSSGEFVSDTQYF	TGTGCCAGCAGCTCAGGGGAGTTCGTCTCAGATACGCAGTATTTT
NA	15	TRBJ2-2	TRBD2	TRBV2	CASRALAGVSGELFF	TGTGCCAGCAGGGCCCTAGCGGGGGTCTCCGGGGAGCTGTTTTTT
once	14	TRBJ2-3	NA	TRBV6-1	CASSEGRGRDTQYF	TGTGCCAGCAGTGAAGGTCGGGGGAGGGATACGCAGTATTTT
NA	15	TRBJ1-5	TRBD1	TRBV28	CASSFAWAGGQPQHF	TGTGCCAGCAGTTTCGCGTGGGCAGGGGGGCAGCCCCAGCATTTT
NA	16	TRBJ2-2	NA	TRBV6-1	CASSEVFGGATGELFF	TGTGCCAGCAGTGAAGTATTCGGAGGGGCCACCGGGGAGCTGTTTTTT
NA	16	TRBJ1-5	TRBD1	TRBV6-4	CASRETGFLPNQPQHF	TGTGCCAGCAGGGAGACAGGGTTTCTCCCAAATCAGCCCCAGCATTTT
few	14	TRBJ2-7	NA	TRBV25-1	CASIRSGAPYEQYF	TGTGCCAGCATTAGGAGCGGAGCTCCCTACGAGCAGTACTTC
once	15	TRBJ2-1	NA	TRBV9	CASSSGLYSYNEQFF	TGTGCCAGCAGCTCGGGACTCTACTCCTACAATGAGCAGTTCTTC
NA	13	TRBJ1-6	NA	TRBV27	CASRSSYNSPLHF	TGTGCCAGCAGGAGCTCCTATAATTCACCCCTCCACTTT
NA	16	TRBJ1-1	NA	TRBV27	CASSRFTGFGSTEAFF	TGTGCCAGCAGTCGTTTTACTGGGTTTGGGAGCACTGAAGCTTTCTTT
NA	15	TRBJ1-2	NA	TRBV19	CASRGGSTTEYGYTF	TGTGCCAGTAGGGGGGGGAGTACGACTGAGTATGGCTACACCTTC